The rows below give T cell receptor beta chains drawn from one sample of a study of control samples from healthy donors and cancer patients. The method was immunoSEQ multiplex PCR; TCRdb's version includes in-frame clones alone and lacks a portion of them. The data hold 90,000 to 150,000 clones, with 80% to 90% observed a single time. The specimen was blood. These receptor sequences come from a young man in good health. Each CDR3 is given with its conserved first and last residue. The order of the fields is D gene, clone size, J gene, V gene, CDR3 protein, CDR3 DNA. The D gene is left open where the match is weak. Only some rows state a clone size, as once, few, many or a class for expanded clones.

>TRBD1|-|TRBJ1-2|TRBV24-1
CATSDGGQGNYGYTF
TGTGCCACCAGTGATGGCGGACAGGGTAACTATGGCTACACCTTC
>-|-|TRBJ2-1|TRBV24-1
CATRTNGQTGNEQFF
TGTGCCACCCGCACTAACGGACAGACCGGCAATGAGCAGTTCTTC
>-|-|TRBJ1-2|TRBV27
CASSPQHLSNGYTF
TGTGCCAGCAGTCCACAGCATTTGTCTAATGGCTACACCTTC
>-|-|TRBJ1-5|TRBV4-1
CASSQDSQRESNQPQHF
TGCGCCAGCAGCCAAGACAGTCAGAGGGAAAGCAATCAGCCCCAGCATTTT
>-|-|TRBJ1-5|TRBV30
CAWSPGRAGNQPQHF
TGTGCCTGGAGTCCCGGCCGGGCTGGCAATCAGCCCCAGCATTTT
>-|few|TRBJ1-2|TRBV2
CASSEGLDYGYTF
TGTGCCAGTTCAGAGGGCCTGGACTATGGCTACACCTTC
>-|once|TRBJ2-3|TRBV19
CASSVRYSDTQYF
TGTGCCAGTAGTGTTCGCTATTCAGATACGCAGTATTTT
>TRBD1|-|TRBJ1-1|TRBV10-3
CAISTGQGKAFF
TGTGCCATCAGTACTGGACAGGGAAAAGCTTTCTTT
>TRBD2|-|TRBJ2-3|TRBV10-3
CAITGTSGRGTDTQYF
TGTGCCATCACCGGGACTAGCGGTCGGGGCACAGATACGCAGTATTTT
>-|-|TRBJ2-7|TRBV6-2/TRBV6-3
CASSYPLRGGEWTYEQYF
TGTGCCAGCAGTTACCCACTGAGGGGCGGTGAGTGGACCTACGAGCAGTACTTC
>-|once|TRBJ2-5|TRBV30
CAWTTFGVGETQYF
TGTGCCTGGACCACCTTCGGAGTTGGGGAGACCCAGTACTTC
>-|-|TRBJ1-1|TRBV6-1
CASSERATEAFF
TGTGCCAGCAGTGAGAGGGCAACTGAAGCTTTCTTT
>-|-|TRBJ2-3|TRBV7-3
CASSLGHSDTQYF
TGTGCCAGCAGCTTAGGTCACTCAGATACGCAGTATTTT